The 27 T cell receptor beta chains given below trace back to one sample, sequenced in a study of blood T cell repertoires in COVID-19. The assay was immunoSEQ multiplex PCR, and TCRdb's table has in-frame clones only and misses some. This table has about 200,000 clones, roughly 89% appearing once. The sequencing input was peripheral blood. The receptors shown here come from a man aged 55 to 70 who had recovered from COVID-19.

The chain has TRBV12-5 and TRBJ1-1; TRBD1 agrees at 8 bases. This CDR3 spans 14 amino acids. V was pared by 6 bases and J by 4 bases, with 7 bases of the junction left unmatched. Germline V CDR1 and CDR2: LGHNT, FRNRAP. CDR3 sequence reads: CASGLTQGVTEAFF. The CDR3 bases are TGTGCTAGTGGACTTACACAGGGGGTCACTGAAGCTTTCTTT.

V usage is TRBV6-5 and J usage is TRBJ2-7; 7 bases line up with TRBD2. J gave up 5 bases and V 5 bases, and 9 bases lay outside the gene matches. The CDR3 is made up of 14 amino acids. Per germline, CDR1 MNHEY and CDR2 SVGAGI. CDR3 sequence reads: CASSRGGDPNEQYF. Written as DNA, the CDR3 is TGTGCCAGCAGTCGCGGGGGAGACCCCAACGAGCAGTACTTC.

The gene calls are TRBV28 and TRBJ1-2; no firm D call. The CDR3 length is 14 residues. The V and J ends lost 5 bases and 5 bases respectively, with 15 bases between them. From germline, CDR1 is MDHEN and CDR2 SYDVKM. CDR3 amino acids: CASSPPAARYGYTF. The CDR3 nucleotides read TGTGCCAGCAGTCCCCCGGCGGCGCGGTATGGCTACACCTTC.

As DNA, the CDR3 is TGTGCCAGCAGCTCCGCACAGGGAGTGGGCACAGATACGCAGTATTTT. It specifies CASSSAQGVGTDTQYF. V and J are TRBV7-9 and TRBJ2-3; D possibly corresponds to TRBD1 (6 bases). CDR1 SEHNR and CDR2 FQNEAQ come from the germline V gene (reference sequence). V lost 4 bases and J lost 1, with 15 bases in between. The CDR3 totals 16 residues.

V usage is TRBV2 and J usage is TRBJ2-7; D is perhaps TRBD2 (5 bases). Germline CDR1 and CDR2: SNHLY and FYNNEI. This CDR3 contains 15 residues. The V and J ends lost 6 bases and 1 base respectively, with 16 bases between them. The CDR3 bases are TGTGCCAGCAGCGCCTTCAAACTAGAATCCTACGAGCAGTACTTC. Translated: CASSAFKLESYEQYF. Full variable domain (remainder filled in from reference TRBV2 and TRBJ2-7): EPEVTQTPSHQVTQMGQEVILRCVPISNHLYFYWYRQILGQKVEFLVSFYNNEISEKSEIFDDQFSVERPDGSNFTLKIRSTKLEDSAMYFCASSAFKLESYEQYFGPGTRLTVT.

The rearrangement uses TRBV3-1 (or the pseudogene TRBV3-2) and TRBJ2-7, with 7 nucleotides matching TRBD1. V was pared by 4 bases and J by 2 bases, with 8 bases of the junction left unmatched. This CDR3 region has 15 residues. CDR1 LGHDT and CDR2 YNNKEL come from the germline V gene (reference sequence). The CDR3 region is CASSLLGQKTYEQYF. Here the CDR3 DNA reads TGTGCCAGCAGCCTACTGGGACAGAAGACCTACGAGCAGTACTTC.

In this sample, this clone turned up once. This chain uses TRBV18 with TRBJ1-2; D not resolved. V was shortened by 4 bases and J by 6 bases, with 9 bases between the two germline ends. The V gene's germline CDR1 is KGHSH and CDR2 LQKENI. There are 12 residues in the CDR3. CDR3 loop: CASSRQEDGYTF. In nucleotides, the CDR3 is TGTGCCAGCTCACGGCAGGAAGATGGCTACACCTTC.

J is TRBJ2-1 and V is TRBV30; D unresolved. CDR1 GTSNPN and CDR2 SVGIG come from the germline V gene (reference sequence). The CDR3 sequence is 13 residues long. Trimming took 0 bases from V and 7 from J, leaving 10 bases between them. The CDR3 sequence is CAWSVIKRNEQFF. As DNA, the CDR3 is TGTGCCTGGAGTGTGATTAAGAGAAATGAGCAGTTCTTC.

The chain is built from TRBV2 and TRBJ1-1; D gene uncertain. Germline values: CDR1 SNHLY, CDR2 FYNNEI. V lost 3 bases to trimming and J lost 4 bases, with 9 bases between them. This CDR3 contains 13 residues. CDR3 loop: CASSEAGFTEAFF. The DNA for the CDR3 is TGTGCCAGCAGTGAGGCGGGGTTCACTGAAGCTTTCTTT.

This clone was picked up one time. The chain is built from TRBV18 and TRBJ2-1; 11 nucleotides align to TRBD2. CDR1 is KGHSH and CDR2 is LQKENI in the germline V gene. The CDR3 spans 17 residues. Trimming cost V 3 bases and J 7 bases; bases outside gene matches: 11. The CDR3 loop is CASSPSGTSGLGNEQFF. In DNA form, the CDR3 reads TGTGCCAGCTCACCTTCCGGGACTAGCGGTTTAGGGAATGAGCAGTTCTTC.

The genes are TRBV7-2 and TRBJ2-3; D possibly corresponds to TRBD1 (6 bases). The germline V gene has CDR1 SGHTA and CDR2 FQGNSA. V was trimmed by 2 bases and J by 1 base, leaving 10 bases between them. The CDR3 runs 15 residues. CDR3 coding DNA: TGTGCCAGCAGCTTACCAGGGGTGGGCACAGATACGCAGTATTTT. Translating it yields CASSLPGVGTDTQYF.

The chain recombines TRBV14 with TRBJ1-2; 7 bases align to TRBD1. The junction had 7 bases not matched to a gene; V was cut back by 4 bases and J by 8 bases. CDR3 length: 13 residues. CDR1 SGHDN and CDR2 FVKESK come from the germline V gene. The CDR3, as DNA: TGTGCCAGCAGCCCAAGTCGACAGGGAGGCTACACCTTC. It encodes CASSPSRQGGYTF.

The chain combines TRBV19 with TRBJ2-4; maybe TRBD1 (6 bases). This CDR3 is built from 15 residues. The germline V gene has CDR1 LNHDA and CDR2 SQIVND (reference sequence). V lost 5 bases and J 10 bases, leaving 21 bases between the germline ends. CDR3: CASSPPGQLRGIQYF. In DNA, the CDR3 is TGTGCCAGTAGTCCCCCAGGACAGTTAAGAGGGATTCAGTACTTC. Together with reference TRBV19 and TRBJ2-4, the CDR3 gives the full variable domain: DGGITQSPKYLFRKEGQNVTLSCEQNLNHDAMYWYRQDPGQGLRLIYYSQIVNDFQKGDIAEGYSVSREKKESFPLTVTSAQKNPTAFYLCASSPPGQLRGIQYFGAGTRLSVL.

This clone appeared a single time. The genes are TRBV27 and TRBJ2-1; TRBD2 matches 7 bases. This CDR3 contains 17 residues. The V segment lost 5 bases and the J segment 9 bases; nucleotides outside the gene matches: 19. The germline V gene has CDR1 MNHEY and CDR2 SMNVEV (reference sequence). CDR3 in amino acids: CASSPRSRGSPRGEQFF. CDR3 nucleotide sequence: TGTGCCAGCAGTCCCCGGTCCCGCGGGAGCCCTCGCGGTGAGCAGTTCTTC.

This clone appeared a single time. The CDR3 is CASSQGQGKGYGYTF. For the CDR3, the DNA is TGCGCCAGCAGCCAAGGGCAGGGGAAGGGGTATGGCTACACCTTC. V gene TRBV4-3 combines with J gene TRBJ1-2; perhaps TRBD1 as D (6 bases). The CDR3 contains 15 residues. Trimming took 1 base from V and 5 from J, leaving 14 bases between them. Germline V gene data show CDR1 as LGHNA and CDR2 as YSLEER.

The rearrangement joins TRBV30 to TRBJ1-5; 7 nucleotides agree with TRBD1. The J segment lost 2 bases and the V segment lost 4 bases, leaving 5 bases of the junction unmatched. Germline CDR1 is GTSNPN and CDR2 is SVGIG (reference sequence). The CDR3 covers 14 residues. The CDR3 protein is CAWKEGAGNQPQHF. CDR3 nucleotide sequence: TGTGCCTGGAAGGAGGGGGCAGGCAATCAGCCCCAGCATTTT.

The rearrangement links TRBV5-4 to TRBJ2-1; 8 bases line up with TRBD2. The junction had 4 bases not matched to a gene; V was cut back by 6 bases and J by 2 bases. Germline assignment: CDR1 SGHNT and CDR2 YYREEE (reference sequence). The CDR3 spans 14 residues. The CDR3, as DNA: TGTGCCAGCACCGATAGCGGGACCTACAATGAGCAGTTCTTC. Protein product: CASTDSGTYNEQFF.

This CDR3 is CASRGQGKGETQYF. The CDR3 DNA sequence: TGTGCCAGCAGGGGACAGGGTAAGGGAGAGACCCAGTACTTC. The chain couples TRBV2 to TRBJ2-5; 9 nucleotides align to TRBD1. The CDR3 is made up of 14 amino acids. Trimming cost V 6 bases and J 4 bases; bases outside gene matches: 6. Germline CDR1 and CDR2: SNHLY and FYNNEI.

The chain carries TRBV27 and TRBJ1-1, with 9 bases lining up with TRBD1. Germline CDR1 is MNHEY and CDR2 is SMNVEV (reference sequence). Trimming cost V 4 bases and J 0 bases; bases outside gene matches: 6. The CDR3 loop spans 16 amino acids. CDR3 DNA: TGTGCCAGCAGTTGGCGACAGGGGGTGATGAACACTGAAGCTTTCTTT. It is translated as CASSWRQGVMNTEAFF.

The rearrangement joins TRBV19 to TRBJ1-5; TRBD1 matches at 8 bases. V dropped 6 bases and J dropped 7; count of bases not matched to a gene: 14. Germline V gene lookup returns CDR1 LNHDA and CDR2 SQIVND (reference sequence). The CDR3 is 16 residues long. This CDR3 is CASSGIRGQGGQPQHF. The CDR3 DNA reads as TGTGCCAGTAGCGGAATACGAGGACAGGGCGGACAGCCCCAGCATTTT.

The chain is built from TRBV4-3 and TRBJ1-1; TRBD1 agrees at 7 bases. With 4 bases clipped from V and 0 bases from J, the junction kept 2 bases outside the gene matches. This CDR3 region has 14 residues. CDR1 and CDR2 (germline): LGHNA, YSLEER. In DNA, the CDR3 is TGCGCCAGCAGCCTGGACAGGTTGAACACTGAAGCTTTCTTT. It translates to CASSLDRLNTEAFF.

The genes are TRBV6-5 and TRBJ1-1; a possible D gene is TRBD1 (6 bases). Germline CDR1 and CDR2: MNHEY and SVGAGI. The CDR3 is 14 amino acids. Trimming pared 8 bases from V and 0 bases from J, leaving 13 bases between. CDR3 sequence: CASGAYRVNTEAFF. In nucleotides, the CDR3 is TGTGCCAGCGGGGCTTACAGGGTGAACACTGAAGCTTTCTTT.

In this sample, this clone turned up once. This chain joins TRBV3-1 (or the pseudogene TRBV3-2) and TRBJ1-2, with TRBD1 matching 7 bases. V gave up 4 bases and J gave up 8 bases; unmatched junction bases: 7. The CDR3 covers 13 residues. CDR1 and CDR2 (germline): LGHDT, YNNKEL (reference sequence). The CDR3 DNA reads as TGTGCCAGCAGCCCCGACAGGGATCGCGGCTACACCTTC. Amino acids: CASSPDRDRGYTF.

The chain is built from TRBV6-2 or TRBV6-3 and TRBJ2-5; 12 bases align to TRBD2. V was pared by 6 bases and J by 5 bases, with 7 bases of the junction left unmatched. CDR3 length equals 15 residues. Germline lookup yields CDR1 MNHEY and CDR2 SVGEGT. The DNA for the CDR3 is TGTGCCAGCAGCCGTACTAGCGGGAGGTTTGAGACCCAGTACTTC. Translation: CASSRTSGRFETQYF.

For the CDR3, the DNA is TGTGCCAGCAGCACAGGGACAGGGGCCCAAGAGACCCAGTACTTC. Protein product: CASSTGTGAQETQYF. This chain connects TRBV7-6 to TRBJ2-5; 10 positions match TRBD1. The length of the CDR3 is 15 residues. Germline CDR1 reads SGHVS; CDR2 reads FNYEAQ. The V and J ends lost 5 bases and 1 base, in that order; junction bases with no gene match: 4.

The table lists this clone with a count of one. The chain couples TRBV19 to TRBJ1-4, with D possibly TRBD1 on 5 matching bases. The CDR3 consists of 17 residues. V was clipped by 2 bases and J by 0 bases, with 13 bases between them. Germline V gene data show CDR1 as LNHDA and CDR2 as SQIVND (reference sequence). As DNA, the CDR3 is TGTGCCAGTAGTATATGGGGGGACTCTGCAACTAATGAAAAACTGTTTTTT. This gives the protein CASSIWGDSATNEKLFF.

This rearrangement joins TRBV4-2 to TRBJ2-5; 7 bases match TRBD2. This CDR3 region has 13 residues. Germline V gene lookup returns CDR1 LGHNA and CDR2 YNFKEQ. J gave up 4 bases and V 6 bases, and 5 bases lay outside the gene matches. CDR3 region: CASSGPGGETQYF. The DNA for the CDR3 is TGTGCCAGCAGTGGTCCGGGGGGAGAGACCCAGTACTTC.